Below, 32 T cell receptor beta chains from the same sample are listed, as sequenced in a study of regulatory T cells in long-lasting Graves disease. Time point: newly diagnosed GD, antithyroid drugs for less than 3 months. PBMC-extracted RNA yielded the TCR library. Arm-PCR of CDR3 regions and iRepertoire HTBI primers were used to build TCR beta libraries. TCRdb redid the calling of the multiplex PCR reads with MiXCR, one entry per CDR3 protein. The table records fewer than 550,000 distinct CDR3 sequences, about 16% of them present only once. The sample also formed part of further work on T cells in Graves' hyperthyroidism and ophthalmopathy.

This material consisted of peripheral blood mononuclear cells (PBMCs), taken at new diagnosis, from a patient treated with antithyroid drugs. Receptor source: a woman aged 18-29 years with Graves disease.

This clonotype was detected many times. The chain is built from TRBV20-1 and TRBJ2-7, with TRBD2 matching over 11 bases. CDR3 length: 14 residues. Losses at the gene ends were 5 bases for V and 5 bases for J; bases not matched to a gene: 8. Looked up from germline, CDR1 is DFQATT and CDR2 is SNEGSKA (reference sequence). The CDR3 spells CSASTSGNVNEQYF. As DNA, the CDR3 is TGCAGTGCTTCGACTAGCGGGAACGTTAACGAGCAGTACTTC.

This clonotype was seen more than once but under ten times. The chain recombines TRBV29-1 with TRBJ2-5; unclear D gene. Trimming shortened V by 4 bases and J by 5 bases, and 11 bases separated the two germline ends. This CDR3 is built from 12 residues. Germline assignment: CDR1 SQVTM and CDR2 ANQGSEA. This chain's CDR3 is CSVGAGRETQYF. DNA of the CDR3: TGCAGCGTTGGGGCCGGACGGGAGACCCAGTACTTC. The whole variable domain, filled in from reference TRBV29-1 and TRBJ2-5, reads SAVISQKPSRDICQRGTSLTIQCQVDSQVTMMFWYRQQPGQSLTLIATANQGSEATYESGFVIDKFPISRPNLTFSTLTVSNMSPEDSSIYLCSVGAGRETQYFGPGTRLLVL.

This clonotype has ten or more counts. The chain is built from TRBV11-1 and TRBJ2-2, with 10 bases matching TRBD1. Germline V gives CDR1 SGHAT, CDR2 FQDESV (reference sequence). J lost 4 bases, V lost 5 bases, and 10 bases had no gene match. This CDR3 is 17 amino acids long. This CDR3 reads CASSTRQGARVTGELFF. CDR3 nucleotide sequence: TGTGCCAGCAGCACAAGACAGGGGGCGCGTGTCACCGGGGAGCTGTTTTTT.

The table lists this clonotype with a count of one. One base away lies a much larger clone, so this may be a sequencing read error. This chain links TRBV5-1 with TRBJ1-1, with 8 bases that match TRBD1. Germline CDR1 is SGHRS and CDR2 is YFSETQ. The CDR3 totals 14 residues. CDR3 protein: CASSFLTGDTEAYF. As DNA, the CDR3 is TGCGCCAGCAGCTTTCTGACAGGGGACACTGAAGCTTACTTT.

With regard to this clonotype: A junction boundary mismatches the germline segment, possibly from a read error. The rearrangement uses TRBV3-1 and TRBJ1-6; D might be TRBD1 (5 bases). CDR1 and CDR2 from the germline V gene are LGHDT and YNNKEL (reference sequence). The CDR3 totals 15 residues. DNA of the CDR3: TGTGCCGGCAGCCAAGGCCGGGGCAGGAATTCACCCCTCCACTTT. Protein product: CAGSQGRGRNSPLHF.

This clonotype turned up a few times. J is TRBJ2-3 and V is TRBV19; a possible D gene is TRBD1 (6 bases). TRBJ2-7 matches the DNA end more closely, so the J call is doubtful. The germline V gene encodes CDR1 LNHDA and CDR2 SQIVND (reference sequence). The CDR3 spans 18 residues. Here the CDR3 reads CASSQSRDTFLGPYEQYF. In DNA, the CDR3 is TGTGCCAGTAGTCAGTCCCGGGACACTTTTTTGGGGCCCTACGAGCAGTACTTC.

This clonotype has just a few counts. This chain links TRBV5-1 with TRBJ2-7; 12 nucleotides match TRBD2. This CDR3 contains 13 residues. The J segment lost 3 bases and the V segment lost 9 bases, leaving 4 bases of the junction unmatched. CDR1 SGHRS and CDR2 YFSETQ come from the germline V gene. As DNA, the CDR3 is TGCGCCAACACACTAGCGGGAGGCTACGAGCAGTACTTC. Translated: CANTLAGGYEQYF.

This clonotype was counted ten times or more. The V and J genes are TRBV28 and TRBJ2-7; D may correspond to TRBD1 or TRBD2 (5 bases each). The CDR3 runs 11 residues. CDR1 and CDR2 from the germline V gene are MDHEN and SYDVKM. The CDR3, as DNA: TGTGCTGCGATGAGGGGCATCGAGCAGTACTTC. This sequence encodes CAAMRGIEQYF. Complete variable domain (other parts from reference TRBV28 and TRBJ2-7): DVKVTQSSRYLVKRTGEKVFLECVQDMDHENMFWYRQDPGLGLRLIYFSYDVKMKEKGDIPEGYSVSREKKERFSLILESASTNQTSMYLCAAMRGIEQYFGPGTRLTVT.

On this clonotype: This clone may be a read error of a much larger clone one base away. Because it lacks the conserved phenylalanine or tryptophan at the end, this CDR3 is likely a read error. V and J are TRBV20-1 and TRBJ1-2; no definite D call. V shed 5 bases and J shed 4 bases, with 14 bases lying between them. Germline CDR1 and CDR2: DFQATT and SNEGSKA (reference sequence). This CDR3 is built from 13 residues. CDR3 coding DNA: TGCAGTGCTTATAATCAGGACCCCTATGGCTACACCCTC. The encoded protein is CSAYNQDPYGYTL.

This clonotype was detected a few times. The chain recombines TRBV7-8 with TRBJ1-1; D is possibly TRBD1 (5 bases). The CDR3 is 15 amino acids. Germline V gene lookup returns CDR1 SGHVS and CDR2 FQNEAQ. The V end was cut by 3 bases, the J end by 0 bases, with 11 bases between. For the CDR3, the DNA is TGTGCCAGCAGCTTCCCCGGGGGACTGAACACTGAAGCTTTCTTT. Encoded protein: CASSFPGGLNTEAFF.

Note on this clonotype: A read error is possible here, since a much larger clone lies one base away. The chain recombines TRBV7-9 with TRBJ2-5; 8 bases are shared with TRBD1. This CDR3 spans 15 amino acids. The ends lost 1 base at V and 2 bases at J; junction bases unmatched: 3. Germline V gene data show CDR1 as SEHNR and CDR2 as FQNEAQ (reference sequence). The CDR3 loop reads CASSLGTGWQETQYF. CDR3 nucleotide sequence: TGTGCCAGCAGCTTAGGGACAGGGTGGCAAGAGACCCAGTACTTC.

In this sample, this clonotype turned up many times. This sequence joins TRBV3-1 and TRBJ2-5, with D perhaps TRBD2 (5 bases). V shed 3 bases and J shed 5 bases, with 7 bases lying between them. The CDR3 consists of 12 residues. CDR1 is LGHDT, CDR2 YNNKEL, per germline (reference sequence). The CDR3 coding sequence is TGTGCCAGCAGCCACGGCGGGGAGACCCAGTACTTC. Its protein is CASSHGGETQYF.

This clonotype was detected ten times or more. The J gene is TRBJ2-1, the V gene TRBV7-9; 8 bases are a match to TRBD1. The CDR3 spans 16 residues. Germline lookup yields CDR1 SEHNR and CDR2 FQNEAQ (reference sequence). V lost 5 bases to trimming and J lost 3 bases; unmatched junction nucleotides: 9. CDR3 region: CASSPADRVLYNEQFF. CDR3 bases: TGTGCCAGCAGCCCAGCGGACAGGGTGCTCTACAATGAGCAGTTCTTC.

This clonotype was detected only a few times. The chain links TRBV28 to TRBJ2-7, with 8 positions matching TRBD2. The CDR3 covers 16 residues. V gave up 5 bases and J gave up 2 bases; unmatched junction bases: 11. Germline values: CDR1 MDHEN, CDR2 SYDVKM. The CDR3 DNA reads TGTGCCAGCAGTGCCGGAACCAGCGGGAGCACCTACGAGCAGTACTTC. Translating it yields CASSAGTSGSTYEQYF.

This clonotype was seen at least ten times. The CDR3 DNA reads as TGTGCCAGCAGTTTAAAAGTTTCCCCGGGGACCCGCATTGGCATTGGCAATCAGCCCCAGCATTTT. This encodes CASSLKVSPGTRIGIGNQPQHF. The V call is TRBV28, the J call TRBJ1-5; TRBD1 might be the D (5 bases). CDR1 and CDR2 from the germline V gene are MDHEN and SYDVKM. Trimming took off 2 bases at V and 2 bases at J, with 31 bases between the two ends. The length of the CDR3 is 22 residues. Together with reference TRBV28 and TRBJ1-5, the CDR3 gives the full variable domain: DVKVTQSSRYLVKRTGEKVFLECVQDMDHENMFWYRQDPGLGLRLIYFSYDVKMKEKGDIPEGYSVSREKKERFSLILESASTNQTSMYLCASSLKVSPGTRIGIGNQPQHFGDGTRLSIL.

The table lists this clonotype with many counts. This chain connects TRBV20-1 to TRBJ2-5, with D maybe TRBD2 (6 bases). Trimming removed 0 bases from V and 1 base from J, with 21 bases in between. The CDR3 runs to 18 residues. CDR1 and CDR2 (germline): DFQATT, SNEGSKA (reference sequence). CDR3 amino acids: CSARDYGGKARFQETQYF. The CDR3 DNA follows: TGCAGTGCTAGAGATTACGGCGGGAAAGCCCGATTCCAAGAGACCCAGTACTTC.

Many counts were recorded for this clonotype. The chain carries TRBV20-1 and TRBJ2-3, with TRBD2 matching over 9 bases. This CDR3 contains 15 residues. After removal of 1 base from V and 4 bases from J, the junction contained 6 bases not matched to a gene. Germline-derived CDR1 and CDR2 are DFQATT and SNEGSKA (reference sequence). This CDR3 is CSARGFSGRSDTQYF. CDR3 nucleotides: TGCAGTGCTAGAGGGTTTAGCGGGAGATCAGATACGCAGTATTTT.

This clonotype was observed a handful of times. The chain joins TRBV5-1 to TRBJ2-1; the D gene is possibly TRBD1 (5 bases). The CDR3 covers 14 residues. Trimming removed 1 base from V and 8 bases from J, with 13 bases in between. Germline lookup yields CDR1 SGHRS and CDR2 YFSETQ. CDR3 loop: CASSLQDIDHEQFF. In DNA form, the CDR3 reads TGCGCCAGCAGCTTGCAGGACATTGATCATGAGCAGTTCTTC.

This clonotype was seen ten or more times. Here the CDR3 reads CASSLWTSGSGGEQFF. As DNA, the CDR3 is TGTGCCAGCAGTTTATGGACTAGCGGGAGTGGCGGTGAGCAGTTCTTC. The rearrangement uses TRBV28 and TRBJ2-1, with 12 bases matching TRBD2. Losses at the gene ends were 0 bases for V and 9 bases for J; bases not matched to a gene: 6. The CDR3 is made up of 16 amino acids. In germline, CDR1 is MDHEN, CDR2 SYDVKM. Looking up the rest from reference TRBV28 and TRBJ2-1 gives the full variable domain: DVKVTQSSRYLVKRTGEKVFLECVQDMDHENMFWYRQDPGLGLRLIYFSYDVKMKEKGDIPEGYSVSREKKERFSLILESASTNQTSMYLCASSLWTSGSGGEQFFGPGTRLTVL.

With regard to this clonotype: A clone one base away is much larger, so this may be a read error. The J gene is TRBJ2-7, the V gene TRBV5-1; 7 bases align to TRBD2. The germline gives CDR1 SGHRS, CDR2 YFSETQ. V lost 0 bases, J lost 7 bases, and 13 bases stayed unmatched. The CDR3 runs 16 residues. The CDR3 DNA reads as TGCGCCAGCAGCTTGGATGGACTAGGCATTGGCAATGAGCAGTACTTC. Translating it yields CASSLDGLGIGNEQYF.

About this clonotype itself: A much bigger clone sits one base away, suggesting this may be a read error. The chain joins TRBV28 to TRBJ2-5; TRBD1 matches at 9 bases. Germline-derived CDR1 and CDR2 are MDHEN and SYDVKM. The CDR3 runs to 13 residues. The CDR3 region has the DNA TGTGCCAGCAGGCGGACAGGGGTTGAGACCCAGCACTTC. It codes for CASRRTGVETQHF.

As regards this clonotype: A read error may explain this, as a much larger clone is one base away. This sequence joins TRBV28 and TRBJ2-7; D perhaps matches TRBD1 (6 bases). TRBJ2-3 matches the DNA end more closely, so the J call is doubtful. The CDR3 is 15 amino acids. From germline, CDR1 is MDHEN and CDR2 SYDVKM. This CDR3 is CASSSVSPSGVTQYF. The CDR3 bases are TGTGCCAGCAGTTCTGTCTCCCCTTCAGGGGTTACGCAGTATTTT.

V usage is TRBV13 and J usage is TRBJ1-2; D perhaps matches TRBD1 (6 bases). CDR3 length: 14 residues. Deletions cut 2 bases from V and 6 bases from J, with 13 bases between. Germline values: CDR1 PRHDT, CDR2 FYEKMQ (reference sequence). This chain's CDR3 is CASSLKGQGNGYTF. The DNA of the CDR3 is TGTGCCAGCAGCTTAAAAGGGCAGGGGAATGGCTACACCTTC.

The V and J genes are TRBV5-6 and TRBJ2-7; no reliable D call. Germline assignment: CDR1 SGHDT and CDR2 YYEEEE. V was pared by 7 bases and J by 3 bases, with 14 bases between. This CDR3 is 13 amino acids long. The CDR3: CASRLWGGYEQYF. CDR3 sequence (DNA): TGTGCCAGCCGTCTCTGGGGTGGCTACGAGCAGTACTTC.

This clonotype was seen at least ten times. The genes are TRBV20-1 and TRBJ2-7; D is undetermined. CDR1 and CDR2 (germline): DFQATT, SNEGSKA (reference sequence). The CDR3 loop spans 12 amino acids. The V gene lost 5 bases and the J gene lost 0 bases, with 8 bases spanning the gap. CDR3 amino acids: CSAERTSYEQYF. Here the CDR3 DNA reads TGCAGTGCTGAACGGACCTCCTACGAGCAGTACTTC.

This chain joins TRBV6-4 and TRBJ2-7; 11 bases match TRBD2. Germline trimming cut 5 bases from V and 9 bases from J; bases unmatched to any gene: 12. Germline-derived CDR1 and CDR2 are MRHNA and SNTAGT. This CDR3 region has 15 residues. CDR3 amino acids: CASSTSGRLAGGQYF. The DNA for the CDR3 is TGTGCCAGCAGTACTAGCGGGAGACTCGCTGGTGGGCAGTACTTC.

In this sample, this clonotype turned up many times. V gene TRBV7-9 combines with J gene TRBJ2-5, with 10 bases matching TRBD1. V dropped 5 bases and J dropped 0; count of bases not matched to a gene: 3. In germline, CDR1 is SEHNR, CDR2 FQNEAQ (reference sequence). The length of the CDR3 is 15 residues. CDR3 loop: CASSLGTGDQETQYF. The CDR3 coding sequence is TGTGCCAGCAGCCTTGGGACAGGGGACCAAGAGACCCAGTACTTC.

This clonotype was detected many times. V and J are TRBV12-3 or TRBV12-4 and TRBJ2-7, with 10 bases matching TRBD2. The V gene end was trimmed by 3 bases and the J gene end by 3 bases; junction bases not matched to a gene: 14. The CDR3 consists of 18 residues. The chain's CDR3 is CASSFLGEVSGRVYEQYF. In DNA, the CDR3 is TGTGCCAGCAGTTTTTTGGGGGAAGTGAGCGGGAGGGTCTACGAGCAGTACTTC.

This clonotype has a handful of counts. The V gene is TRBV20-1, the J gene TRBJ2-4; 8 bases match TRBD1. V lost 7 bases and J lost 8; bases outside the gene matches: 7. The germline CDR1 and CDR2 sequences are DFQATT and SNEGSKA (reference sequence). The CDR3 consists of 12 residues. The CDR3 nucleotides read TGCAGTGTCAGACAGGGGTTTGACATTCAGTACTTC. Translating gives CSVRQGFDIQYF.

This clonotype was detected only a few times. The genes are TRBV7-2 and TRBJ2-1; 10 bases line up with TRBD2. V lost 1 base, J lost 4 bases, and 19 bases stayed unmatched. Germline V lookup: CDR1 SGHTA, CDR2 FQGNSA. The length of the CDR3 is 21 residues. The CDR3 DNA is TGTGCCAGCAGCTTAGAGTTCGGGACTGGAGCGGGAGGGCTCTATTACAATGAGCAGTTCTTC. Translated, it gives CASSLEFGTGAGGLYYNEQFF.

This clonotype showed up just a few times. The chain joins TRBV10-3 to TRBJ2-7, with 11 bases identical to TRBD1. Unmatched junction bases numbered 2, after V lost 7 bases and J lost 3 bases. Germline CDR1 ENHRY, CDR2 SYGVKD. The CDR3 consists of 13 residues. The CDR3 loop is CAIKGQGVYEQYF. CDR3 nucleotide sequence: TGTGCCATCAAGGGACAGGGGGTCTACGAGCAGTACTTC.

This clonotype was picked up many times. The J gene is TRBJ2-7, the V gene TRBV28, with 9 bases identical to TRBD1. Trimming removed 7 bases from V and 3 bases from J; junction bases left unmatched: 22. CDR3 length: 19 amino acids. CDR1 and CDR2 from the germline V gene are MDHEN and SYDVKM. The CDR3 nucleotides are TGTGCCAGCAAACCCGACCCTCGACTAACCGGGACAGGGAGCTACGAGCAGTACTTC. It is translated as CASKPDPRLTGTGSYEQYF.